This T cell receptor beta chain was identified in a study of OX40 agonist ivuxolimab in advanced cancers. Overall study: Enrolled patients in dose escalation had cancers that were hepatocellular carcinoma, melanoma, renal cell or head and neck cancer.

Produced via immunoSEQ multiplex PCR; TCRdb's table is partial and in-frame only. The sample yields approximately 9,800 clones, over 65% seen once. The trim removed 5 bases at V and 7 bases at J, leaving 8 bases unmatched. Germline CDR1 and CDR2: SGHRS and YFSETQ. The CDR3 runs 14 residues. Systemic immunosuppression or autoimmune disease history was grounds to exclude patients. Blood sampling took place at baseline, cycle 4 day 1, and cycle 7 day 1. Here the sequenced sample was CD4+ or CD8+ T cells sorted from blood, taken in a trial of the OX40 agonist ivuxolimab. J is TRBJ2-7 and V is TRBV5-1, with 11 bases fitting TRBD2. This TCR derives from an adult with an advanced solid tumor such as melanoma, head and neck, liver or kidney cancer. CDR3 sequence reads: CASSHTSGSREQYF. The CDR3 DNA follows: TGCGCCAGCAGTCATACTAGCGGGAGTCGGGAGCAGTACTTC.